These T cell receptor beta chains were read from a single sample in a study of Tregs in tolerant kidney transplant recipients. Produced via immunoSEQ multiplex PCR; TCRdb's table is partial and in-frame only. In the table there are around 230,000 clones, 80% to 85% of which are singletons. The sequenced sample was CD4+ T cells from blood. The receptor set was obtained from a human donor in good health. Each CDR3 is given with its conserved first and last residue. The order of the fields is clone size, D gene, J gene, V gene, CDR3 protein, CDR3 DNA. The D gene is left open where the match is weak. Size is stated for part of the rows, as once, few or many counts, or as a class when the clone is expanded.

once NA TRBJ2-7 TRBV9 CASSVASGQTYEQYF TGTGCCAGCAGCGTAGCATCAGGGCAAACCTACGAGCAGTACTTC
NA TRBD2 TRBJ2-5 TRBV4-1 CASSQGLAGVGTQYF TGCGCCAGCAGCCAAGGACTAGCGGGGGTCGGGACCCAGTACTTC
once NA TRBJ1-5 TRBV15 CATSRDIGVRGGNQPQHF TGTGCCACCAGCAGAGATATTGGGGTGAGGGGTGGGAATCAGCCCCAGCATTTT
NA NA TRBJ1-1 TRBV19 CATPETEAFF TGTGCCACCCCAGAGACTGAAGCTTTCTTT
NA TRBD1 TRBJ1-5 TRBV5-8 CASSTLTGGIPYQPQHF TGTGCCAGCAGCACCCTGACAGGGGGGATCCCTTATCAGCCCCAGCATTTT
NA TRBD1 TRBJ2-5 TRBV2 CASIRDRGGETQYF TGTGCCAGCATCCGGGACAGGGGGGGAGAGACCCAGTACTTC
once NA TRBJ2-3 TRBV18 CASSPAAGRADTQYF TGTGCCAGCTCACCAGCCGCGGGAAGGGCAGATACGCAGTATTTT
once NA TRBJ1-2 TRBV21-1 CASSQNRGFRYGYTF TGTGCCAGCAGCCAAAACCGGGGATTCCGATATGGCTACACCTTC
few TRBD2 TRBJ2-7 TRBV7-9 CASSFGTSSYEQYF TGTGCCAGCAGCTTTGGGACTAGCTCCTACGAGCAGTACTTC
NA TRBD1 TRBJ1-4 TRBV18 CASTQGGNEKLFF TGTGCCAGCACCCAGGGGGGAAATGAAAAACTGTTTTTT
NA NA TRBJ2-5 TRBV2 CASSDDAVKRETQYF TGTGCCAGCAGTGATGATGCGGTTAAACGGGAGACCCAGTACTTC
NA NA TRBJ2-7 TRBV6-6 CASSYGQYYEQYF TGTGCCAGCAGTTACGGACAGTACTACGAGCAGTACTTC
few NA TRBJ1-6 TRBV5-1 CASSLTEGRLDSPLHF TGCGCCAGCAGCTTGACGGAGGGGCGCCTTGATTCACCCCTCCACTTT
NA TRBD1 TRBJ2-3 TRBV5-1 CASSLIGQGTDTQYF TGCGCCAGCAGCTTGATAGGACAGGGAACAGATACGCAGTATTTT
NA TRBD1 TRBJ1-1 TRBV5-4 CASSTDRGLLGMGFNTEAFF TGTGCCAGCAGCACGGACAGGGGGCTATTGGGGATGGGCTTTAACACTGAAGCTTTCTTT
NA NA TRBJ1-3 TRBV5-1 CASSLGRTVAGNTIYF TGCGCCAGCAGCTTAGGGAGGACTGTGGCTGGAAACACCATATATTTT
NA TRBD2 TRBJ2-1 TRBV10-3 CAIRRLAGDHNEQFF TGTGCCATCAGACGACTAGCGGGAGATCACAATGAGCAGTTCTTC
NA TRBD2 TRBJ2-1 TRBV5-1 CASARLAVSSYNEQFF TGCGCCAGCGCGCGACTAGCGGTCAGCTCCTACAATGAGCAGTTCTTC
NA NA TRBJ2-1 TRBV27 CASSLNGGSYNEQFF TGTGCCAGCAGTTTAAACGGAGGCTCCTACAATGAGCAGTTCTTC
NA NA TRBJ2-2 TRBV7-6 CASSFGGTGELFF TGTGCCAGCAGCTTCGGCGGGACCGGGGAGCTGTTTTTT
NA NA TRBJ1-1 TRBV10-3 CAISESANSGGAEAFF TGTGCCATCAGTGAGTCGGCGAACAGTGGGGGGGCTGAAGCTTTCTTT
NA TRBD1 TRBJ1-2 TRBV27 CASSSATGGGLSGYTF TGTGCCAGCAGTTCAGCAACAGGGGGCGGTTTAAGTGGCTACACCTTC
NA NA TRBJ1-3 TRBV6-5 CASSGRATTENTIYF TGTGCCAGCAGCGGACGGGCCACGACCGAAAACACCATATATTTT
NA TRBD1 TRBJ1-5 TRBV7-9 CASSRTGINQPQHF TGTGCCAGCAGCCGGACAGGGATTAATCAGCCCCAGCATTTT
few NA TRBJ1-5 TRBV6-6 CASSQETGQPQHF TGTGCCAGCAGCCAAGAGACGGGGCAGCCCCAGCATTTT
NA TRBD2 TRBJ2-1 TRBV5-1 CASSLNMAGGSYNEQFF TGCGCCAGCAGCTTGAATATGGCGGGAGGCTCCTACAATGAGCAGTTCTTC
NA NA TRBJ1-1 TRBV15 CATSKEGRGNTEAFF TGTGCCACCAGCAAAGAAGGTCGGGGGAACACTGAAGCTTTCTTT
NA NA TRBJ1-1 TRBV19 CASRRQAGTEAFF TGTGCCAGTAGGCGACAGGCGGGCACTGAAGCTTTCTTT
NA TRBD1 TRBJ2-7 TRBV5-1 CASSTKWGQGASLGEQYF TGCGCCAGCAGCACCAAGTGGGGACAGGGGGCATCTTTGGGAGAGCAGTACTTC
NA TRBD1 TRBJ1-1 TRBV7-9 CASRGRDREGTEAFF TGTGCCAGCAGGGGCCGGGACAGGGAGGGCACTGAAGCTTTCTTT
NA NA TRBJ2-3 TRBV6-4 CASKLGQNTDTQYF TGTGCCAGCAAGCTAGGGCAGAACACAGATACGCAGTATTTT
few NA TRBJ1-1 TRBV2 CASSRFIGAFF TGTGCCAGCAGTCGCTTTATTGGAGCTTTCTTT
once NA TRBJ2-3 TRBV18 CASCARQGGADTQYF TGTGCCAGCTGCGCCCGACAGGGAGGCGCAGATACGCAGTATTTT
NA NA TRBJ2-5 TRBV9 CASSVGVGVEPQETQYF TGTGCCAGCAGCGTAGGAGTGGGGGTAGAGCCCCAAGAGACCCAGTACTTC
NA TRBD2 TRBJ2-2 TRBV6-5 CASSYSPAGAGELFF TGTGCCAGCAGTTACAGTCCAGCGGGAGCCGGGGAGCTGTTTTTT
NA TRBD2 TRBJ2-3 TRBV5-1 CASSPGFSGGYTDTQYF TGCGCCAGCAGCCCAGGGTTTAGCGGGGGGTACACAGATACGCAGTATTTT
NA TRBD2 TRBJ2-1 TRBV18 CASSPGQRAGGDPEQFF TGTGCCAGCTCACCTGGTCAGCGGGCGGGAGGGGACCCAGAGCAGTTCTTC
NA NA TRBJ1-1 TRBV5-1 CASRRQANTEAFF TGCGCCAGCAGGAGACAGGCCAACACTGAAGCTTTCTTT
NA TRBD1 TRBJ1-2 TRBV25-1 CASRGQGSGYGYTF TGTGCCAGCAGGGGACAGGGCAGTGGCTATGGCTACACCTTC
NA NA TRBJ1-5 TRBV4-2 CASSQDGGQTHQPQHF TGTGCCAGCAGCCAAGATGGAGGACAGACACATCAGCCCCAGCATTTT
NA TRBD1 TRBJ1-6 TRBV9 CASSLDRSSYNSPLHF TGTGCCAGCAGCTTGGACAGGAGCTCCTATAATTCACCCCTCCACTTT
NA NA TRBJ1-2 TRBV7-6 CASSLQAGDYGYTF TGTGCCAGCAGCTTACAAGCGGGGGACTATGGCTACACCTTC
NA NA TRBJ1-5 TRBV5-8 CASSLWEGMNQPQHF TGTGCCAGCAGCTTATGGGAGGGTATGAATCAGCCCCAGCATTTT
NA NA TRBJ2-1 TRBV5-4 CASSPTSYNEQFF TGTGCCAGCAGCCCCACCTCCTACAATGAGCAGTTCTTC
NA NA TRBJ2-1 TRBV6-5 CASSYSGAGLYNEQFF TGTGCCAGCAGTTACTCCGGGGCGGGACTTTACAATGAGCAGTTCTTC
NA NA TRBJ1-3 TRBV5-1 CASSLAPTGDPGNTIYF TGCGCCAGCAGCTTGGCCCCCACAGGTGACCCTGGAAACACCATATATTTT
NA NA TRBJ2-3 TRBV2 CASSVRHPDTQYF TGTGCCAGCAGTGTCCGGCACCCAGATACGCAGTATTTT
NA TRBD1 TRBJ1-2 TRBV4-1 CASSQADRSYGYTF TGCGCCAGCAGCCAAGCGGACAGGAGCTATGGCTACACCTTC
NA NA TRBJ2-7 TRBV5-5 CASSSGSYEQYF TGTGCCAGCAGCTCTGGTTCTTACGAGCAGTACTTC
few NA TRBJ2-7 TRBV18 CASSPKNSHSYEQYF TGTGCCAGCTCACCGAAGAATAGCCACTCCTACGAGCAGTACTTC
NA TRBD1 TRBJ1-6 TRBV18 CASSPPGGSSPLHF TGTGCCAGCTCACCGCCAGGGGGGAGTTCACCCCTCCACTTT
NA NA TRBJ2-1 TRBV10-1 CASSTTGLYNEQFF TGCGCCAGCAGCACCACAGGGCTCTACAATGAGCAGTTCTTC
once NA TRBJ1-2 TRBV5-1 CASSSRSSLGYTF TGCGCCAGCAGCTCCAGGTCCTCCCTTGGCTACACCTTC